The subject of this entry is one T cell receptor (beta chain). This sample is part of a study of tumour-infiltrating T cells in Burkitt lymphoma. The junction had 2 bases not matched to a gene; V was cut back by 2 bases and J by 5 bases. The CDR3 sequence is 13 residues long. Germline loops: CDR1 LNHDA, CDR2 SQIVND (reference sequence). TCRdb keeps only in-frame clones here, not all; method: immunoSEQ multiplex PCR. Of tens of thousands of clones in the sample, around 30% were seen once. This chain connects TRBV19 to TRBJ2-5; the match to TRBD2 covers 7 bases. The sequence came from a human donor with Burkitt lymphoma. Sequenced: tumor tissue. As DNA, the CDR3 is TGTGCCAGTAGTATAACTAGCGAGGAGACCCAGTACTTC. It yields the protein CASSITSEETQYF.